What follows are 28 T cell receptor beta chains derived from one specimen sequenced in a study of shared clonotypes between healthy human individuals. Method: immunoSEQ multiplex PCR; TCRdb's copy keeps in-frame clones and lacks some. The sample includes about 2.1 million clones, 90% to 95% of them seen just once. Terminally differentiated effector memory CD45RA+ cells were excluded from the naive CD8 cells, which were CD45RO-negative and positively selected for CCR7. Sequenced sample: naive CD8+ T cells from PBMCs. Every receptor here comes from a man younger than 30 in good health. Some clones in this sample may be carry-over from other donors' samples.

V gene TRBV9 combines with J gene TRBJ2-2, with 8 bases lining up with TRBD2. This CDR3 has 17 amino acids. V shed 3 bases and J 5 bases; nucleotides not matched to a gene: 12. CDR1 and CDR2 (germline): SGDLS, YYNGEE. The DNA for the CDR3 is TGTGCCAGCAGCGGACCCGGCGGGGGGCGAAGGACCGGGGAGCTGTTTTTT. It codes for CASSGPGGGRRTGELFF. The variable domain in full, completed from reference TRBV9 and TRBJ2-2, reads DSGVTQTPKHLITATGQRVTLRCSPRSGDLSVYWYQQSLDQGLQFLIQYYNGEERAKGNILERFSAQQFPDLHSELNLSSLELGDSALYFCASSGPGGGRRTGELFFGEGSRLTVL.

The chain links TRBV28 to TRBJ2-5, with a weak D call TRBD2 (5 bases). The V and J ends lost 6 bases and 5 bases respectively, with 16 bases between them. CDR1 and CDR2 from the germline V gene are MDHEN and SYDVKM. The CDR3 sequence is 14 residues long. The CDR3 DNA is TGTGCCAGCAGCGGGATCAGAGATCGTGAGACCCAGTACTTC. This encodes CASSGIRDRETQYF.

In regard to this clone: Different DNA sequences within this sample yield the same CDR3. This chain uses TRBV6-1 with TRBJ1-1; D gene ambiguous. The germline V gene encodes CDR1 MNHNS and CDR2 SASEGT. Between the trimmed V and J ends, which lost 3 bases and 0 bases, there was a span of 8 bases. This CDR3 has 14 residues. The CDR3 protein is CASSEWGMNTEAFF. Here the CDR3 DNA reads TGTGCCAGCAGTGAGTGGGGAATGAACACTGAAGCTTTCTTT.

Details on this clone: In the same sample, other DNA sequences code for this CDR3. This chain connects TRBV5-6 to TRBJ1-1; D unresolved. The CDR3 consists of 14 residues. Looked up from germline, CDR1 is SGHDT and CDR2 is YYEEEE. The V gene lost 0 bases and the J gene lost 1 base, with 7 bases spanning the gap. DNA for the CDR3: TGTGCCAGCAGCTTGGACCGGGGGAACACTGAAGCTTTCTTT. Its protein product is CASSLDRGNTEAFF.

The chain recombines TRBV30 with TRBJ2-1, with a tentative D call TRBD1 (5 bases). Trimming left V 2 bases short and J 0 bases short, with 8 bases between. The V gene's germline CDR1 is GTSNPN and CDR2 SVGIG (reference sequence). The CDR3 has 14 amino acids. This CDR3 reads CAWSTTASYNEQFF. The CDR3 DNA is TGTGCCTGGAGTACGACAGCCTCCTACAATGAGCAGTTCTTC.

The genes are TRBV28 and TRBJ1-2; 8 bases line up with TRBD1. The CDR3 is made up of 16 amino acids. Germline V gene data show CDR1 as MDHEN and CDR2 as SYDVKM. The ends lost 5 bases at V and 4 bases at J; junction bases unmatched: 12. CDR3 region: CASSDQDRGGFYGYTF. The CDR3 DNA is TGTGCCAGCAGTGACCAAGACAGGGGAGGATTCTATGGCTACACCTTC.

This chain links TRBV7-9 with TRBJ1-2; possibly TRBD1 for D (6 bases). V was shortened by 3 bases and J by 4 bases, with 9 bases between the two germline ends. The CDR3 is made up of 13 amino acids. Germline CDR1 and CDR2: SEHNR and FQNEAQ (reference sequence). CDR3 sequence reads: CASSLDSTYGYTF. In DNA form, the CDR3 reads TGTGCCAGCAGCTTGGACAGTACCTATGGCTACACCTTC.

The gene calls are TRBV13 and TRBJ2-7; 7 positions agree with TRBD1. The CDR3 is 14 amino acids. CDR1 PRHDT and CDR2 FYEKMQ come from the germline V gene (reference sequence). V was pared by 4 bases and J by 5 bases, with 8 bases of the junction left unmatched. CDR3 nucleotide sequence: TGTGCCAGCAGCTACGTGGGACAGAAGAACGAGCAGTACTTC. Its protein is CASSYVGQKNEQYF.

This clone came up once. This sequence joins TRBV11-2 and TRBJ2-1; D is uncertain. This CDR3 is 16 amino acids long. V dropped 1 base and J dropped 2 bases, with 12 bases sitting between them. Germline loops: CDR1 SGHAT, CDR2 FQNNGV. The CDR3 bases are TGTGCCAGCAGCTTAGCTGGGTTCTTAACCTACAATGAGCAGTTCTTC. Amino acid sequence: CASSLAGFLTYNEQFF.

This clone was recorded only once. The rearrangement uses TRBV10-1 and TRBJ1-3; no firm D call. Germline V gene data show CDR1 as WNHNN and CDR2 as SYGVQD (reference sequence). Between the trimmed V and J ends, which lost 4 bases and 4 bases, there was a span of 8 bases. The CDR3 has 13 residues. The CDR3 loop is CASSGGGGNTIYF. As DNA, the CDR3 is TGCGCCAGCAGTGGCGGCGGGGGAAACACCATATATTTT.

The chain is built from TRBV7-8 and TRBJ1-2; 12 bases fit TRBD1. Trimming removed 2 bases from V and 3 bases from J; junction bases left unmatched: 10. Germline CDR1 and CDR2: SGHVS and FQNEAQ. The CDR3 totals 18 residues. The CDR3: CASSLIRDRGRVYYGYTF. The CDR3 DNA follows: TGTGCCAGCAGCTTAATTCGGGACAGGGGGCGCGTTTACTATGGCTACACCTTC.

In DNA, the CDR3 is TGTGCCAGCACCCTGGAGGCTAGCGGGTCCCGAGGGGCAGATACGCAGTATTTT. Amino acid sequence: CASTLEASGSRGADTQYF. V and J are TRBV7-9 and TRBJ2-3; 8 nucleotides line up with TRBD2. Trimming at V came to 7 bases and at J to 4 bases, leaving 19 bases not matched to a gene. Germline loops: CDR1 SEHNR, CDR2 FQNEAQ (reference sequence). The CDR3 has 18 residues. The full variable domain, completed using reference TRBV7-9 and TRBJ2-3, is DTGVSQNPRHKITKRGQNVTFRCDPISEHNRLYWYRQTLGQGPEFLTYFQNEAQLEKSRLLSDRFSAERPKGSFSTLEIQRTEQGDSAMYLCASTLEASGSRGADTQYFGPGTRLTVL.

The CDR3 loop reads CASSPLVGGGPDTQYF. The DNA for the CDR3 is TGCGCCAGCAGCCCGCTGGTCGGGGGAGGTCCAGATACGCAGTATTTT. The chain uses TRBV4-1 and TRBJ2-3; the D gene is possibly TRBD2 (6 bases). Germline CDR1 MGHRA, CDR2 YSYEKL. CDR3 length: 16 residues. V lost 4 bases to trimming and J lost 4 bases, with 18 bases between them.

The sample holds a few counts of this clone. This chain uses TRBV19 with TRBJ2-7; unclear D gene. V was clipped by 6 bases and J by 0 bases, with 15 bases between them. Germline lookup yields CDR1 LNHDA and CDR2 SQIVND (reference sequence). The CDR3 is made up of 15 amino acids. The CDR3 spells CASSLGMTPSYEQYF. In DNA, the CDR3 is TGTGCCAGTAGCCTTGGGATGACTCCCTCCTACGAGCAGTACTTC. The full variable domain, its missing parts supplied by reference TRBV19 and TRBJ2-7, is DGGITQSPKYLFRKEGQNVTLSCEQNLNHDAMYWYRQDPGQGLRLIYYSQIVNDFQKGDIAEGYSVSREKKESFPLTVTSAQKNPTAFYLCASSLGMTPSYEQYFGPGTRLTVT.

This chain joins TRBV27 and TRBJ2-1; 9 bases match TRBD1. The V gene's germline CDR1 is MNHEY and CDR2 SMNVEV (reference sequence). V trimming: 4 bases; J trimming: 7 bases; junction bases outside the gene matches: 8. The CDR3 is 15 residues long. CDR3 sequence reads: CASSYVSQGANEQFF. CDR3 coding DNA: TGTGCCAGCAGTTACGTCTCACAGGGGGCGAATGAGCAGTTCTTC.

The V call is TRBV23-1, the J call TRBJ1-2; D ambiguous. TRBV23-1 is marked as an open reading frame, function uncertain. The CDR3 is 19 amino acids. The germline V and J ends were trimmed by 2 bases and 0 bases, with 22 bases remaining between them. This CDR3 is CASSQRSPITLLANYGYTF. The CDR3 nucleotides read TGCGCCAGCAGTCAAAGGTCCCCGATCACCCTCTTAGCTAACTATGGCTACACCTTC.

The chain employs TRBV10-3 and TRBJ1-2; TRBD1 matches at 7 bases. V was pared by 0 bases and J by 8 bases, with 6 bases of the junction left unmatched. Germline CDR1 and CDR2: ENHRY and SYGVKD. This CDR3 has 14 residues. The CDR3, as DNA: TGTGCCATCAGTGAGTCTGGCAGGGGGGACGGCTACACCTTC. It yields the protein CAISESGRGDGYTF.

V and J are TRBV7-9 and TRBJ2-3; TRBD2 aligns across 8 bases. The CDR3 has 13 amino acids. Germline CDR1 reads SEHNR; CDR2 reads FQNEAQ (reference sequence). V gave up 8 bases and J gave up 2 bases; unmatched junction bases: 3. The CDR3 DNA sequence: TGTGCCAGCCGGGGGGGCCTCACAGATACGCAGTATTTT. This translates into CASRGGLTDTQYF. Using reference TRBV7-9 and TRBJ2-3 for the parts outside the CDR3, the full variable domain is DTGVSQNPRHKITKRGQNVTFRCDPISEHNRLYWYRQTLGQGPEFLTYFQNEAQLEKSRLLSDRFSAERPKGSFSTLEIQRTEQGDSAMYLCASRGGLTDTQYFGPGTRLTVL.

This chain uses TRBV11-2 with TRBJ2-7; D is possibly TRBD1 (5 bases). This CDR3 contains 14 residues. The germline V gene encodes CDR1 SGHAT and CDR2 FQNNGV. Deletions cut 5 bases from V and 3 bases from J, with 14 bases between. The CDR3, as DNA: TGTGCCAGCAGCCTGGGCAGGGCGAACTACGAGCAGTACTTC. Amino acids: CASSLGRANYEQYF.

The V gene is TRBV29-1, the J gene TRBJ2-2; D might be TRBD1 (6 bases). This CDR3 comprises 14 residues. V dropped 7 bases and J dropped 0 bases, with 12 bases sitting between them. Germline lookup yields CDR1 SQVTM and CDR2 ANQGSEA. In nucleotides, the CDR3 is TGCAGCGCTTGGGGGACAACGAACACCGGGGAGCTGTTTTTT. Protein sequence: CSAWGTTNTGELFF.

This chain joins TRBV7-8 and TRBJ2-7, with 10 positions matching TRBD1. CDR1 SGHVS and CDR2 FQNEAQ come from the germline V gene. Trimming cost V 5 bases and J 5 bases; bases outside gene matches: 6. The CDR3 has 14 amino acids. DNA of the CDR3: TGTGCCAGCAGCCTGGGACAGGGGCATAACGAGCAGTACTTC. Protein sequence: CASSLGQGHNEQYF.

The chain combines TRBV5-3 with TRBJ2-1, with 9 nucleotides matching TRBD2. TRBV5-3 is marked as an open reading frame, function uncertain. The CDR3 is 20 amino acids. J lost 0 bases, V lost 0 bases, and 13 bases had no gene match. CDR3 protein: CARSLGGRLADPSSYNEQFF. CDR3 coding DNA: TGTGCCAGAAGCTTGGGAGGGCGACTAGCGGACCCGAGCTCCTACAATGAGCAGTTCTTC.

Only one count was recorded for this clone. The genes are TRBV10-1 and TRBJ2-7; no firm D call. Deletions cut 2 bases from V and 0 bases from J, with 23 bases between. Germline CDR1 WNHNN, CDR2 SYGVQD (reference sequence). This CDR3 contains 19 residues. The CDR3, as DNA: TGCGCCAGCAGTGAGGAGGTCCCAGGAAAAAGATCAAGCTCCTACGAGCAGTACTTC. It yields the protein CASSEEVPGKRSSSYEQYF.

The CDR3 coding sequence is TGTGCCAGCAGCGCCGCCGGGACACCGTACTACGAGCAGTACTTC. Amino acid sequence: CASSAAGTPYYEQYF. This sequence joins TRBV5-4 and TRBJ2-7, with a tentative D call TRBD1 (6 bases). The CDR3 is 15 residues long. The germline gives CDR1 SGHNT, CDR2 YYREEE (reference sequence). The ends were cut back, 4 bases at V and 3 bases at J, with 17 bases in the middle.

CDR3 bases: TGTGCCACCTCCAGGGGAGGGGCCCACAATGAGCAGTTCTTC. Translating it yields CATSRGGAHNEQFF. The chain uses TRBV15 and TRBJ2-1, with D possibly matching TRBD2 (7 bases). Germline CDR1 reads LNHNV; CDR2 reads YYDKDF (reference sequence). The CDR3 has 14 amino acids. Trimming stripped 8 bases from V and 5 bases from J, with 16 bases between.

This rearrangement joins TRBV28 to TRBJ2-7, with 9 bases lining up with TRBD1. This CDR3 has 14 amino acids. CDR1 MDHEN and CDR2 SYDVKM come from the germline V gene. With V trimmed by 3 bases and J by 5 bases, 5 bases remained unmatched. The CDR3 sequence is CASSLRTGVDEQYF. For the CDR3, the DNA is TGTGCCAGCAGTTTGCGGACAGGGGTCGACGAGCAGTACTTC.

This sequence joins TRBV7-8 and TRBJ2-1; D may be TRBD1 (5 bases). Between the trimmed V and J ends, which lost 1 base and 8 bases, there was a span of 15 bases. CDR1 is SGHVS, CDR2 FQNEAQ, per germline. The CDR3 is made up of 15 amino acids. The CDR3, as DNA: TGTGCCAGCAGCTTAGTGGGGTTCAGGGTCGATGAGCAGTTCTTC. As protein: CASSLVGFRVDEQFF.

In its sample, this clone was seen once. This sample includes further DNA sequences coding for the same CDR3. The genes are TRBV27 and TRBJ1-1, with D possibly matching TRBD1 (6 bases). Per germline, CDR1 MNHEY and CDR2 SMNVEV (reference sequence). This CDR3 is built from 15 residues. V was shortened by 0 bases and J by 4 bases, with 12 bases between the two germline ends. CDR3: CASSLSQGLGTEAFF. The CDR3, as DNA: TGTGCCAGCAGTTTATCCCAGGGGCTGGGCACTGAAGCTTTCTTT.